The 16 T cell receptor beta chains given below trace back to one sample, sequenced in a study of blood T cells in healthy people across ages. Sample-barcoded 5' priming and a J-beta primer mix drove a second PCR of 7 to 11 cycles. TCRdb redid the calling of the 5' RACE reads with MiXCR, one entry per CDR3 protein. The table has 600,000 to 800,000 distinct CDR3 sequences, about 50% seen once; the top ten hold roughly 14%. The source material was blood. Source of these receptors: a woman aged 80 or older in good health.

The chain uses TRBV21-1 and TRBJ2-3. TRBV21-1 has pseudogene status. This CDR3 is built from 18 residues. The CDR3 sequence: CASSKFGFGHANTDTQYF. The CDR3 coding sequence is TGTGCCAGCAGCAAATTCGGATTCGGGCACGCTAACACAGATACGCAGTATTTT.

In its sample, this clonotype was seen many times. This chain joins TRBV28 and TRBJ2-6; unclear D gene. The V gene's germline CDR1 is MDHEN and CDR2 SYDVKM. V dropped 10 bases and J dropped 0 bases, with 16 bases sitting between them. CDR3 size: 16 residues. CDR3 region: CATHLGGYSGANVLTF. The CDR3 bases are TGTGCCACCCATCTCGGCGGCTACTCTGGGGCCAACGTCCTGACTTTC.

There are many counts of this clonotype. This chain uses TRBV6-5 with TRBJ2-5, with TRBD1 identical over 9 bases. Trimming removed 6 bases from V and 4 bases from J; junction bases left unmatched: 6. This CDR3 spans 14 amino acids. The germline V gene has CDR1 MNHEY and CDR2 SVGAGI. CDR3 nucleotides: TGTGCCAGCAGATCACAGGGGGCAGGAGAGACCCAGTACTTC. It is translated as CASRSQGAGETQYF.

This rearrangement joins TRBV28 to TRBJ2-2; 9 positions agree with TRBD1. The CDR3 spans 16 residues. Trimming at V came to 6 bases and at J to 7 bases, leaving 12 bases not matched to a gene. Germline V CDR1 and CDR2: MDHEN, SYDVKM. CDR3 sequence reads: CASRPGQGIRSGELFF. In DNA, the CDR3 is TGTGCCAGCAGACCTGGACAGGGGATCCGGAGCGGGGAGCTGTTTTTT.

This clonotype was seen repeatedly, ten times or more. This chain joins TRBV28 and TRBJ1-5, with 8 bases aligning to TRBD1. Germline V gives CDR1 MDHEN, CDR2 SYDVKM. The CDR3 length is 14 residues. V was pared by 5 bases and J by 1 base, with 1 base of the junction left unmatched. For the CDR3, the DNA is TGTGCCAGCAGTGACAGGGGCAGCAATCAGCCCCAGCATTTT. Residues: CASSDRGSNQPQHF.

This clonotype appeared many times. DNA of the CDR3: TGTGCCAGCAGCCGATTACAGTGGGAGACCCAGTACTTC. Its translation is CASSRLQWETQYF. This chain links TRBV14 with TRBJ2-5; D is unclear. V lost 4 bases, J lost 5 bases, and 11 bases lay in between. The CDR3 spans 13 residues. Germline V lookup: CDR1 SGHDN, CDR2 FVKESK.

The CDR3: CASSLAQGGREGYTF. The CDR3 nucleotides read TGTGCCAGCAGCTTAGCGCAAGGGGGCAGAGAAGGCTACACCTTC. The gene calls are TRBV7-2 and TRBJ1-2, with 7 bases fitting TRBD1. From germline, CDR1 is SGHTA and CDR2 FQGNSA. V shed 0 bases, J shed 8 bases, and the junction held 9 bases outside the gene matches. The CDR3 loop spans 15 amino acids.

The chain employs TRBV6-5 and TRBJ2-1; tentatively, D is TRBD1 (5 bases). The V gene's germline CDR1 is MNHEY and CDR2 SVGAGI. V was shortened by 6 bases and J by 0 bases, with 9 bases between the two germline ends. CDR3 length: 14 residues. The CDR3 reads CASRGASSYNEQFF. The CDR3 DNA reads as TGTGCCAGCAGAGGGGCAAGCTCCTACAATGAGCAGTTCTTC.

The table lists this clonotype with a few counts. This chain links TRBV3-1 with TRBJ1-3; 12 nucleotides align to TRBD1. CDR3 length: 17 amino acids. Germline CDR1 is LGHDT and CDR2 is YNNKEL (reference sequence). Trimming cost V 4 bases and J 4 bases; bases outside gene matches: 8. CDR3: CASSLGTGGLGGNTIYF. The CDR3 coding sequence is TGTGCCAGCAGCCTCGGGACAGGGGGCTTGGGAGGAAACACCATATATTTT.

This clonotype occurred many times. The chain recombines TRBV20-1 with TRBJ2-5, with 7 bases that match TRBD1. Germline V gives CDR1 DFQATT, CDR2 SNEGSKA (reference sequence). V was pared by 2 bases and J by 1 base, with 7 bases of the junction left unmatched. This CDR3 contains 15 residues. CDR3 nucleotide sequence: TGCAGTGCTAGATACCCGACAGGGCGCCAAGAGACCCAGTACTTC. It specifies CSARYPTGRQETQYF.

Points on this clonotype: This may come from a read error, since a much larger clone is one base off. V is TRBV20-1 and J is TRBJ2-4; D might be TRBD1 or TRBD2, each matching 6 bases. The CDR3 extends over 17 amino acids. Trimming took 0 bases from V and 6 from J, leaving 21 bases between them. From germline, CDR1 is DFQATT and CDR2 SNEGSKA (reference sequence). CDR3 DNA sequence: TGCAGTGCTAGAGATCCGCGGGACAACACAAGGGGAAACATTCAGTACTTC. The encoded protein is CSARDPRDNTRGNIQYF.

This clonotype was counted between two and nine times. The CDR3 DNA reads TGTGCCAGCAGTCTGAGGGGGCTGAGGACAGATACGCAGTATTTT. Translating it yields CASSLRGLRTDTQYF. This chain links TRBV7-2 with TRBJ2-3; TRBD1 agrees at 7 bases. Looked up from germline, CDR1 is SGHTA and CDR2 is FQGNSA. The junction had 9 bases not matched to a gene; V was cut back by 6 bases and J by 3 bases. CDR3 length equals 15 residues.

This clonotype was found many times. The gene calls are TRBV3-1 and TRBJ2-7; TRBD1 agrees at 8 bases. Germline CDR1 LGHDT, CDR2 YNNKEL (reference sequence). Trimming at V came to 1 base and at J to 1 base, leaving 6 bases not matched to a gene. The CDR3 has 16 residues. CDR3 DNA: TGTGCCAGCAGCCAAGCCTTCAGGGGGCATTCCTACGAGCAGTACTTC. It specifies CASSQAFRGHSYEQYF.

This clonotype was seen many times. The gene calls are TRBV2 and TRBJ2-6; D gene unclear. The germline V gene has CDR1 SNHLY and CDR2 FYNNEI. There are 14 residues in the CDR3. Trimming pared 4 bases from V and 1 base from J, leaving 5 bases between. The CDR3 nucleotides are TGTGCCAGCAGTGGGCCTTCTGGGGCCAACGTCCTGACTTTC. The encoded protein is CASSGPSGANVLTF. Full variable domain (rest looked up from reference TRBV2 and TRBJ2-6): EPEVTQTPSHQVTQMGQEVILRCVPISNHLYFYWYRQILGQKVEFLVSFYNNEISEKSEIFDDQFSVERPDGSNFTLKIRSTKLEDSAMYFCASSGPSGANVLTFGAGSRLTVL.

The rearrangement joins TRBV3-1 to TRBJ2-7, with D hard to call. The CDR3 has 15 residues. Trimming stripped 5 bases from V and 1 base from J, with 15 bases between. Germline CDR1 and CDR2: LGHDT and YNNKEL (reference sequence). The CDR3 protein is CASSGWMDPSYEQYF. The CDR3 DNA follows: TGTGCCAGCAGCGGGTGGATGGACCCTTCCTACGAGCAGTACTTC.

The chain carries TRBV5-1 and TRBJ2-7, with 11 bases that match TRBD2. V was pared by 4 bases and J by 3 bases, with 24 bases of the junction left unmatched. In germline, CDR1 is SGHRS, CDR2 YFSETQ. This CDR3 contains 21 residues. The CDR3 coding sequence is TGCGCCAGCAGCGGGCCCTCGGGGCCCGGGACTAGCGGAGGGGGTTTCTACGAGCAGTACTTC. Translated: CASSGPSGPGTSGGGFYEQYF. The whole variable domain, remainder taken from reference TRBV5-1 and TRBJ2-7, is KAGVTQTPRYLIKTRGQQVTLSCSPISGHRSVSWYQQTPGQGLQFLFEYFSETQRNKGNFPGRFSGRQFSNSRSEMNVSTLELGDSALYLCASSGPSGPGTSGGGFYEQYFGPGTRLTVT.